Listed here are 14 T cell receptor beta chains from one sample, sequenced in a study of cytomegalovirus exposure and HLA in healthy donors. In the PCR, 60 Vbeta and 13 Jbeta primers were used. Assay used: immunoSEQ multiplex PCR; TCRdb lists only in-frame clones, some missing. The table includes about 180,000 clones, approximately 80% detected once. Sequencing input: PBMCs. These receptors were collected from a woman aged 45 to 65 in good health and CMV-seropositive.

The gene calls are TRBV27 and TRBJ2-6; 9 positions match TRBD1. The length of the CDR3 is 16 residues. Trimming cost V 3 bases and J 2 bases; bases outside gene matches: 2. The V gene's germline CDR1 is MNHEY and CDR2 SMNVEV (reference sequence). The CDR3 DNA follows: TGTGCCAGCAGTTTCCACAGGGGGCCTGGGGCCAACGTCCTGACTTTC. Protein: CASSFHRGPGANVLTF.

This clone was picked up one time. The V and J genes are TRBV7-6 and TRBJ1-1; D is perhaps TRBD1 (5 bases). V was trimmed by 1 base and J by 2 bases, leaving 8 bases between them. Germline lookup yields CDR1 SGHVS and CDR2 FNYEAQ. CDR3 length: 14 residues. CDR3 residues: CASSLVGGNTEAFF. The CDR3 bases are TGTGCCAGCAGCTTAGTGGGGGGAAACACTGAAGCTTTCTTT. Drawing the rest from reference TRBV7-6 and TRBJ1-1, the complete variable domain is GAGVSQSPRYKVTKRGQDVALRCDPISGHVSLYWYRQALGQGPEFLTYFNYEAQQDKSGLPNDRFSAERPEGSISTLTIQRTEQRDSAMYRCASSLVGGNTEAFFGQGTRLTVV.

The V call is TRBV7-2, the J call TRBJ2-1; 11 nucleotides align to TRBD2. CDR1 is SGHTA, CDR2 FQGNSA, per germline. V was pared by 1 base and J by 8 bases, with 7 bases of the junction left unmatched. The CDR3 is 16 amino acids. CDR3 coding DNA: TGTGCCAGCAGCTTAGTGATTAGCGGGGGGGCGGATGAGCAGTTCTTC. Amino acid sequence: CASSLVISGGADEQFF.

This clone was seen more than once but under ten times. The chain combines TRBV5-1 with TRBJ2-7; 8 nucleotides line up with TRBD2. From germline, CDR1 is SGHRS and CDR2 YFSETQ. CDR3 length: 14 amino acids. Trimming took 3 bases from V and 3 from J; bases not matched to a gene: 5. The CDR3 coding sequence is TGCGCCAGCAGCTCCTCGGGGGGGGACTACGAGCAGTACTTC. Its translation: CASSSSGGDYEQYF. The full variable domain, in which reference TRBV5-1 and TRBJ2-7 provide the parts outside the CDR3, is KAGVTQTPRYLIKTRGQQVTLSCSPISGHRSVSWYQQTPGQGLQFLFEYFSETQRNKGNFPGRFSGRQFSNSRSEMNVSTLELGDSALYLCASSSSGGDYEQYFGPGTRLTVT.

V gene TRBV27 combines with J gene TRBJ2-1; a weak D match, TRBD1 (6 bases). The CDR3 extends over 15 amino acids. CDR1 MNHEY and CDR2 SMNVEV come from the germline V gene (reference sequence). Trimming shortened V by 5 bases and J by 4 bases, and 15 bases separated the two germline ends. The CDR3 DNA reads as TGTGCCAGCAGTGTGACAGGTCCCGGGTACAATGAGCAGTTCTTC. This encodes CASSVTGPGYNEQFF.

J is TRBJ2-7 and V is TRBV10-3; 9 positions match TRBD2. Germline lookup yields CDR1 ENHRY and CDR2 SYGVKD. J was trimmed by 6 bases and V by 6 bases; bases with no gene match: 9. CDR3 length equals 14 residues. CDR3 in amino acids: CAIRHSGSGGEQYF. The CDR3 nucleotides are TGTGCCATCAGGCATAGCGGGAGCGGGGGCGAGCAGTACTTC.

Only a few counts were recorded for this clone. The J gene is TRBJ2-7, the V gene TRBV2, with D uncertain. In germline, CDR1 is SNHLY, CDR2 FYNNEI. This CDR3 has 13 amino acids. Trimming removed 4 bases from V and 2 bases from J, with 9 bases in between. The CDR3 nucleotides are TGTGCCAGCAGTGTACTTAAGACCTACGAGCAGTACTTC. It yields the protein CASSVLKTYEQYF.

V is TRBV2 and J is TRBJ1-2; TRBD1 agrees at 10 bases. Germline CDR1 and CDR2: SNHLY and FYNNEI. The CDR3 contains 12 residues. The ends lost 6 bases at V and 8 bases at J; junction bases unmatched: 3. DNA for the CDR3: TGTGCCAGCAGGGGGGACAGGGGCGGCTACACCTTC. Its translation is CASRGDRGGYTF.

The CDR3 is CASSSLPGTGTYNEQFF. The CDR3 nucleotides are TGTGCCAGCAGTTCCCTTCCCGGGACAGGAACCTACAATGAGCAGTTCTTC. This rearrangement joins TRBV27 to TRBJ2-1, with TRBD1 matching over 8 bases. The CDR3 has 17 residues. V shed 4 bases and J 2 bases; nucleotides not matched to a gene: 10. From germline, CDR1 is MNHEY and CDR2 SMNVEV (reference sequence).

This chain connects TRBV5-1 to TRBJ1-6, with TRBD1 identical over 7 bases. CDR3 length equals 14 residues. Germline V lookup: CDR1 SGHRS, CDR2 YFSETQ. The ends lost 4 bases at V and 10 bases at J; junction bases unmatched: 8. CDR3 sequence: CASSSRTGYSPLHF. Here the CDR3 DNA reads TGCGCCAGCAGCAGCAGGACAGGTTACTCACCCCTCCACTTT.

There are a few counts of this clone. The chain is built from TRBV11-3 and TRBJ2-7, with D unresolved. The V end was cut by 1 base, the J end by 4 bases, with 11 bases between. Germline CDR1 reads SGHNT; CDR2 reads YENEEA. The CDR3 length is 14 residues. CDR3 residues: CASSLVSGSYEQYF. CDR3 DNA sequence: TGTGCCAGCAGCTTAGTCTCAGGTTCTTACGAGCAGTACTTC.

This chain connects TRBV10-3 to TRBJ1-1, with D maybe TRBD1 (6 bases). Germline assignment: CDR1 ENHRY and CDR2 SYGVKD. V was cut by 4 bases and J by 3 bases, with 9 bases left in between. The CDR3 is 13 residues long. The CDR3 DNA reads as TGTGCCATCAGTGGGAACAGGGACACTGAAGCTTTCTTT. This translates into CAISGNRDTEAFF.

This clone appeared a single time. The chain carries TRBV19 and TRBJ1-2; D possibly corresponds to TRBD1 (6 bases). The germline V gene encodes CDR1 LNHDA and CDR2 SQIVND (reference sequence). The length of the CDR3 is 15 residues. The V gene lost 4 bases and the J gene lost 2 bases, with 14 bases spanning the gap. The CDR3 is CASSSPAGVNYGYTF. CDR3 bases: TGTGCCAGTAGTAGCCCTGCAGGGGTCAACTATGGCTACACCTTC.

J is TRBJ2-7 and V is TRBV10-2; 10 positions match TRBD2. The J segment lost 2 bases and the V segment lost 6 bases, leaving 4 bases of the junction unmatched. CDR1 WSHSY and CDR2 SAAADI come from the germline V gene. The CDR3 is made up of 14 amino acids. DNA for the CDR3: TGCGCCAGCAGAGGACTAGCGGAAACCTACGAGCAGTACTTC. It codes for CASRGLAETYEQYF.